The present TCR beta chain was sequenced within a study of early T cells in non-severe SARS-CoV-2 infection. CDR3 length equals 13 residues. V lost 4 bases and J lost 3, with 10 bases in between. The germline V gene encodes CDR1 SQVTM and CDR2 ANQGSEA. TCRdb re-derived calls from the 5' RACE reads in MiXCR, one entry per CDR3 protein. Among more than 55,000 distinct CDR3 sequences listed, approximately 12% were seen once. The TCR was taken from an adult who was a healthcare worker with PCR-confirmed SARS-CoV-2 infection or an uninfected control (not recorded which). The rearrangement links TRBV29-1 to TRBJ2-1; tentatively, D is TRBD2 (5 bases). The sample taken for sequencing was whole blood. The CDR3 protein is CSVVASHYNEQFF. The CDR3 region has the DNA TGCAGCGTTGTAGCTAGCCACTACAATGAGCAGTTCTTC.